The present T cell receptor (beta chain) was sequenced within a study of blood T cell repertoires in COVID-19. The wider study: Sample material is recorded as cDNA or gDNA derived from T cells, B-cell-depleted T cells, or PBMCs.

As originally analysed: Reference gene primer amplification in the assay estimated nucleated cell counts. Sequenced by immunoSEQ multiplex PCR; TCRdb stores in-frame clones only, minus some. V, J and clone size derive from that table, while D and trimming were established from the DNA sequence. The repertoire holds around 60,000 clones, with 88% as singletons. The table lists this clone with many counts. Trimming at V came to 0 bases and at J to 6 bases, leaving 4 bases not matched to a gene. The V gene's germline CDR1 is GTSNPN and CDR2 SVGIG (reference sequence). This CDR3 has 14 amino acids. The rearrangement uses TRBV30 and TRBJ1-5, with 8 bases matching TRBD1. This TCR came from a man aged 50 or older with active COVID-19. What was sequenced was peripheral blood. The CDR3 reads CAWSVGQGGQPQHF. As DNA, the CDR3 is TGTGCCTGGAGTGTAGGACAGGGCGGTCAGCCCCAGCATTTT. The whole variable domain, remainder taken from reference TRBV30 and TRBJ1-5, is SQTIHQWPATLVQPVGSPLSLECTVEGTSNPNLYWYRQAAGRGLQLLFYSVGIGQISSEVPQNLSASRPQDRQFILSSKKLLLSDSGFYLCAWSVGQGGQPQHFGDGTRLSIL.